Shown below are 5 T cell receptor beta chains from a single sample sequenced in a study of blood T cells in healthy people across ages. PCR was performed a second time for about 6 to 11 cycles using a sample-barcoded 5' primer and a J-beta primer mix. TCRdb fed the 5' RACE reads into MiXCR, producing one record per CDR3 protein. The top ten clones hold 15% to 20% of a sample with fewer than 1,000,000 distinct CDR3 sequences, around 50% of them seen once. The material sequenced was blood. The receptor source for this set is a man at least 80 years old in good health.

This clonotype has more than one count but fewer than ten. The gene calls are TRBV5-1 and TRBJ2-3, with 12 bases fitting TRBD2. J lost 4 bases, V lost 4 bases, and 10 bases had no gene match. The length of the CDR3 is 17 residues. In germline, CDR1 is SGHRS, CDR2 YFSETQ. The CDR3 protein is CASSMSSSGRASDTQYF. CDR3 nucleotide sequence: TGCGCCAGCAGCATGTCGTCTAGCGGGAGGGCCTCAGATACGCAGTATTTT.

The chain joins TRBV27 to TRBJ2-5; 11 positions agree with TRBD2. The DNA matches TRBJ2-7 better at its end, which makes the J call doubtful. From germline, CDR1 is MNHEY and CDR2 SMNVEV (reference sequence). The CDR3 is 16 residues long. Here the CDR3 DNA reads TGTGCCAGCAGTCGTACCGGGACTAGCGGACGATACGAGCAGTACTTC. It yields the protein CASSRTGTSGRYEQYF.

This chain joins TRBV7-8 and TRBJ2-1; 8 nucleotides agree with TRBD2. The germline CDR1 and CDR2 sequences are SGHVS and FQNEAQ. The length of the CDR3 is 15 residues. The trim removed 5 bases at V and 9 bases at J, leaving 12 bases unmatched. CDR3: CASSAGLVGSIEQFF. DNA of the CDR3: TGTGCCAGCAGCGCGGGACTAGTTGGGTCTATTGAGCAGTTCTTC. Looking up the rest from reference TRBV7-8 and TRBJ2-1 gives the full variable domain: GAGVSQSPRYKVAKRGQDVALRCDPISGHVSLFWYQQALGQGPEFLTYFQNEAQLDKSGLPSDRFFAERPEGSVSTLKIQRTQQEDSAVYLCASSAGLVGSIEQFFGPGTRLTVL.

A few counts support this clonotype. A much larger clone lies one base from this, so it may be a read error. The CDR3 here is CASSSTRRSKETQFF. The CDR3 DNA sequence: TGTGCCAGCAGTTCCACCCGACGAAGCAAAGAGACCCAGTTCTTC. The chain is built from TRBV6-2 or TRBV6-3 and TRBJ2-1; D gene ambiguous. Trimming removed 4 bases from V and 13 bases from J, with 23 bases in between. CDR3 length equals 15 residues. Germline CDR1 and CDR2: MNHEY and SVGEGT.

The chain recombines TRBV2 with TRBJ2-7, with 9 bases that match TRBD1. Germline V gene data show CDR1 as SNHLY and CDR2 as FYNNEI. The CDR3 runs 16 residues. V lost 7 bases, J lost 6 bases, and 16 bases stayed unmatched. This chain's CDR3 is CASIEAPSTGGREQYF. The DNA for the CDR3 is TGTGCCAGCATCGAAGCTCCGTCGACAGGGGGGCGCGAGCAGTACTTC.